These 3 T cell receptor beta chains originate from one sample sequenced in a study of OX40 agonist ivuxolimab in advanced cancers. The table came from immunoSEQ multiplex PCR; TCRdb's copy has only in-frame clones and leaves some out. The top ten clones hold roughly 2.5% of a sample with around 70,000 clones, under 85% of them seen once. The input for sequencing was CD4+ or CD8+ T cells sorted from blood, taken in a trial of the OX40 agonist ivuxolimab. The receptors here all came from an adult with an advanced solid tumor such as melanoma, head and neck, liver or kidney cancer.

The V and J genes are TRBV28 and TRBJ2-7; D perhaps matches TRBD1 (6 bases). V dropped 6 bases and J dropped 3 bases, with 15 bases sitting between them. The CDR3 consists of 14 residues. CDR1 and CDR2 from the germline V gene are MDHEN and SYDVKM. As DNA, the CDR3 is TGTGCCAGCAGAGTACAGGGTTTAATCTACGAGCAGTACTTC. Its translation: CASRVQGLIYEQYF. The full variable domain, with the rest looked up from reference TRBV28 and TRBJ2-7, is DVKVTQSSRYLVKRTGEKVFLECVQDMDHENMFWYRQDPGLGLRLIYFSYDVKMKEKGDIPEGYSVSREKKERFSLILESASTNQTSMYLCASRVQGLIYEQYFGPGTRLTVT.

This clone was seen only a few times. J is TRBJ2-4 and V is TRBV19; unclear D gene. Germline CDR1 reads LNHDA; CDR2 reads SQIVND (reference sequence). The CDR3 is 15 amino acids. Trimming took 2 bases from V and 2 from J, leaving 10 bases between them. This CDR3 reads CASSIQEGTKNIQYF. The CDR3 bases are TGTGCCAGTAGTATACAGGAAGGGACCAAAAACATTCAGTACTTC.

The chain carries TRBV5-6 and TRBJ2-1, with D possibly matching TRBD2 (5 bases). The length of the CDR3 is 15 residues. Germline-derived CDR1 and CDR2 are SGHDT and YYEEEE. The V end lost 2 bases, the J end lost 1 base, and 10 bases lay between the germline ends. In nucleotides, the CDR3 is TGTGCCAGCAGCTTTATCAGCGGATCCTACAATGAGCAGTTCTTC. Translated, it gives CASSFISGSYNEQFF.